Listed here is a single T cell receptor beta chain. Its target is unknown. PCR was performed using 60 Vbeta and 13 Jbeta primers. The data were produced by immunoSEQ multiplex PCR, yet TCRdb's version contains in-frame clones alone and is incomplete. The table shows 100,000 to 150,000 clones, with under 85% occurring only once. This sample was taken from a study of cytomegalovirus exposure and HLA in healthy donors. Study findings and constraints: There were reportedly fewer N-insertions in an Asian-associated ancestry cluster than the roughly 700-donor mean, in a later analysis. A later analysis linked 15,000 to 20,000 TCR beta sequences to HLA alleles at 0.05 false discovery rate.

Per the germline V gene, CDR1 is SGHTA and CDR2 is FQGTGA. The CDR3 extends over 16 amino acids. Unmatched junction bases numbered 14, after V lost 5 bases and J lost 4 bases. The rearrangement uses TRBV7-3 and TRBJ2-7, with 7 bases identical to TRBD2. The TCR was taken from a male donor in good health and CMV-seropositive. The sequencing input was PBMCs. DNA of the CDR3: TGTGCCAGCAGCCCATTAGCAACGCGGGAGAGATACGAGCAGTACTTC. As protein: CASSPLATRERYEQYF.